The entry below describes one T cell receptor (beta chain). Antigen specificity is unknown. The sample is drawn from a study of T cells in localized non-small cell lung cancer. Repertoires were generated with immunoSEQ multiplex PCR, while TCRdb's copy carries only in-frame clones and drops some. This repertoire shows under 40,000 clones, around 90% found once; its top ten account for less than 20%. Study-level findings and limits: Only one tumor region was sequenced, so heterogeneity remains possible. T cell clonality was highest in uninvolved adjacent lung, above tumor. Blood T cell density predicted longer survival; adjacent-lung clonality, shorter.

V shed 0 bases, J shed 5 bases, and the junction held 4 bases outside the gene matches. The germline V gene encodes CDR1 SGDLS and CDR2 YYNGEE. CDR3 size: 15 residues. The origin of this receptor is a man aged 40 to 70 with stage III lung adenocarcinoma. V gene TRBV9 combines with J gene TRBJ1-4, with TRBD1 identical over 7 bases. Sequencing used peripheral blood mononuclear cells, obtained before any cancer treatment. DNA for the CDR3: TGTGCCAGCAGCGTAGAACAGGGGCGGAATGAAAAACTGTTTTTT. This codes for CASSVEQGRNEKLFF.